Below are 23 T cell receptor beta chains sequenced from a single sample in a study of T cells in localized non-small cell lung cancer. Profiled with immunoSEQ multiplex PCR; TCRdb holds only in-frame clones, not every one. The sample has about 2,000 clones, 27% seen once. The sequenced sample was normal lung tissue next to the tumor, obtained before any cancer treatment. These receptor sequences come from a male donor at least 60 years old with stage II lung adenocarcinoma.

This clone is medium-sized (0.01 to 0.1%). The V call is TRBV6-8, the J call TRBJ1-5, with unresolved D. The ends were cut back, 6 bases at V and 2 bases at J, with 8 bases in the middle. The CDR3 runs 13 residues. The V gene's germline CDR1 is MNHGY and CDR2 SAAAGT. The CDR3 coding sequence is TGTGCCAGCAGCATTGGAGGCAATCAGCCCCAGCATTTT. Its protein product is CASSIGGNQPQHF.

The genes are TRBV5-1 and TRBJ2-2; a weak D match, TRBD2 (5 bases). The CDR3 extends over 15 amino acids. V gave up 0 bases and J gave up 4 bases, with 10 bases separating them. Germline values: CDR1 SGHRS, CDR2 YFSETQ. The CDR3 loop reads CASSLDLASTGELFF. The CDR3, as DNA: TGCGCCAGCAGCTTGGATCTAGCTAGCACCGGGGAGCTGTTTTTT.

The chain has TRBV15 and TRBJ2-5; D perhaps matches TRBD2 (6 bases). Germline CDR1 LNHNV, CDR2 YYDKDF (reference sequence). This CDR3 is built from 14 residues. V lost 7 bases, J lost 5 bases, and 17 bases lay in between. The CDR3 here is CATKPGVGFETQYF. The CDR3, as DNA: TGTGCCACCAAACCGGGAGTTGGGTTTGAGACCCAGTACTTC.

The chain joins TRBV19 to TRBJ1-1; D gene ambiguous. Trimming removed 5 bases from V and 3 bases from J, with 16 bases in between. Germline loops: CDR1 LNHDA, CDR2 SQIVND (reference sequence). This CDR3 has 15 amino acids. The CDR3 loop is CASSDVRGSDTEAFF. The CDR3 DNA is TGTGCCAGTAGTGACGTCCGGGGTAGTGACACTGAAGCTTTCTTT.

This clone was detected only a few times. V is TRBV11-3 and J is TRBJ1-1, with 7 bases lining up with TRBD1. Trimming removed 4 bases from V and 1 base from J; junction bases left unmatched: 3. Germline CDR1 SGHNT, CDR2 YENEEA. This CDR3 has 14 residues. CDR3 amino acids: CASSSGTANTEAFF. The DNA for the CDR3 is TGTGCCAGCAGCTCTGGGACAGCGAACACTGAAGCTTTCTTT.

The V and J genes are TRBV19 and TRBJ2-7; TRBD1 matches at 8 bases. Germline assignment: CDR1 LNHDA and CDR2 SQIVND (reference sequence). The CDR3 runs 13 residues. V lost 11 bases, J lost 5 bases, and 11 bases stayed unmatched. CDR3 sequence reads: CAGQTGGSHEQYF. The CDR3 region has the DNA TGTGCCGGCCAAACAGGGGGAAGCCACGAGCAGTACTTC. Together with reference TRBV19 and TRBJ2-7, the CDR3 gives the full variable domain: DGGITQSPKYLFRKEGQNVTLSCEQNLNHDAMYWYRQDPGQGLRLIYYSQIVNDFQKGDIAEGYSVSREKKESFPLTVTSAQKNPTAFYLCAGQTGGSHEQYFGPGTRLTVT.

The chain employs TRBV6-8 and TRBJ2-3; 7 bases map to TRBD2. There are 16 residues in the CDR3. The germline gives CDR1 MNHGY, CDR2 SAAAGT. Losses at the gene ends were 4 bases for V and 1 base for J; bases not matched to a gene: 8. The CDR3 DNA reads as TGTGCCAGCAGTTTCCAGCGGGGCACAGGCACAGATACGCAGTATTTT. Residues: CASSFQRGTGTDTQYF.

This chain connects TRBV6-4 to TRBJ1-4; tentatively, D is TRBD1 (6 bases). The CDR3 contains 14 residues. Deletions cut 4 bases from V and 4 bases from J, with 10 bases between. Looked up from germline, CDR1 is MRHNA and CDR2 is SNTAGT. The DNA of the CDR3 is TGTGCCAGCAGTGGGACAGCGATTAATGAAAAACTGTTTTTT. It yields the protein CASSGTAINEKLFF.

This clone has only one observation. The chain joins TRBV19 to TRBJ1-2; TRBD1 agrees at 7 bases. The CDR3 runs 13 residues. The V gene's germline CDR1 is LNHDA and CDR2 SQIVND (reference sequence). The V and J ends lost 6 bases and 6 bases, in that order; junction bases with no gene match: 7. CDR3 bases: TGTGCCAGTAGGCGGACAGGCGGGGATGGCTACACCTTC. Translating it yields CASRRTGGDGYTF.

As DNA, the CDR3 is TGCGCCAGCAGCGATCCTCGACAGGGGCTTTACACTGAAGCTTTCTTT. Translation gives CASSDPRQGLYTEAFF. The V call is TRBV5-1, the J call TRBJ1-1, with 8 bases aligning to TRBD1. This CDR3 comprises 16 residues. The junction had 11 bases not matched to a gene; V was cut back by 4 bases and J by 3 bases. The germline V gene encodes CDR1 SGHRS and CDR2 YFSETQ.

In its sample, this clone was seen a few times. The chain recombines TRBV19 with TRBJ1-1; no reliable D call. CDR3 length: 11 amino acids. The V and J ends lost 11 bases and 3 bases respectively, with 10 bases between them. Germline V gene sequence: CDR1 LNHDA, CDR2 SQIVND (reference sequence). CDR3 protein: CAAGRDTEAFF. The CDR3 bases are TGTGCCGCCGGTCGGGACACTGAAGCTTTCTTT.

The chain couples TRBV18 to TRBJ1-5; the D gene is possibly TRBD1 (5 bases). From germline, CDR1 is KGHSH and CDR2 LQKENI. V lost 3 bases, J lost 3 bases, and 9 bases lay in between. The CDR3 totals 14 residues. The CDR3 coding sequence is TGTGCCAGCTCACCCCGGGACCCCAATCAGCCCCAGCATTTT. This codes for CASSPRDPNQPQHF.

The chain carries TRBV9 and TRBJ1-1; the D is unclear. CDR1 and CDR2 (germline): SGDLS, YYNGEE. CDR3 length: 15 residues. Between the trimmed V and J ends, which lost 3 bases and 3 bases, there was a span of 15 bases. CDR3 protein: CASSALGLWDTEAFF. The CDR3 coding sequence is TGTGCCAGCAGCGCGCTCGGGCTGTGGGACACTGAAGCTTTCTTT.

The chain is built from TRBV28 and TRBJ1-5; TRBD1 might be the D (5 bases). The length of the CDR3 is 17 residues. CDR1 is MDHEN and CDR2 is SYDVKM in the germline V gene. With 1 base removed from V and 0 bases from J, the gap between germline ends came to 13 bases. The chain's CDR3 is CASSLFFGGYSNQPQHF. The DNA for the CDR3 is TGTGCCAGCAGTTTATTTTTCGGGGGGTATAGCAATCAGCCCCAGCATTTT.

This clone was seen a few times. The CDR3 nucleotides read TGTGCCAGCAGCTTATTTCGGTCTGGGGCCAACGTCCTGACTTTC. The encoded protein is CASSLFRSGANVLTF. The rearrangement joins TRBV11-3 to TRBJ2-6; D is ambiguous. Trimming left V 2 bases short and J 1 base short, with 6 bases between. CDR3 size: 15 residues. Germline values: CDR1 SGHNT, CDR2 YENEEA.

This clone was seen a few times. This chain joins TRBV5-1 and TRBJ2-4; D not resolved. The germline CDR1 and CDR2 sequences are SGHRS and YFSETQ. The CDR3 runs 16 residues. The V end lost 1 base, the J end lost 0 bases, and 11 bases lay between the germline ends. CDR3 DNA sequence: TGCGCCAGCAGCTTGACGGCAGAGCTAGCCAAAAACATTCAGTACTTC. Protein product: CASSLTAELAKNIQYF.

The rearrangement joins TRBV29-1 to TRBJ1-1, with unresolved D. Trimming shortened V by 6 bases and J by 4 bases, and 15 bases separated the two germline ends. The CDR3 is made up of 13 amino acids. Germline lookup yields CDR1 SQVTM and CDR2 ANQGSEA. The CDR3 is CSVGIQMGTEAFF. The CDR3 DNA follows: TGCAGCGTCGGGATACAGATGGGCACTGAAGCTTTCTTT.

The chain recombines TRBV28 with TRBJ2-1; no definite D call. Germline-derived CDR1 and CDR2 are MDHEN and SYDVKM. The CDR3 is made up of 12 amino acids. V lost 5 bases, J lost 7 bases, and 9 bases lay in between. DNA of the CDR3: TGTGCCAGCAGTCCCCGGTTAAATGAGCAGTTCTTC. Translating it yields CASSPRLNEQFF.

This clone is labeled as medium-sized (0.01 to 0.1%). The chain links TRBV11-3 to TRBJ2-7; maybe TRBD1 (5 bases). The V end lost 4 bases, the J end lost 0 bases, and 13 bases lay between the germline ends. The CDR3 has 15 residues. Germline V lookup: CDR1 SGHNT, CDR2 YENEEA. CDR3 loop: CASSSIDRYSYEQYF. For the CDR3, the DNA is TGTGCCAGCAGCTCGATTGACAGATACTCCTACGAGCAGTACTTC.

This clone showed up just once. V usage is TRBV28 and J usage is TRBJ2-6; D call uncertain. Trimming removed 5 bases from V and 1 base from J, with 3 bases in between. This CDR3 comprises 13 residues. CDR1 MDHEN and CDR2 SYDVKM come from the germline V gene. The CDR3 reads CASSDSGANVLTF. CDR3 DNA: TGTGCCAGCAGTGATTCTGGGGCCAACGTCCTGACTTTC.

In its sample, this clone was seen a few times. CDR3 loop: CASSDRARIASGNTIYF. The CDR3 nucleotides are TGTGCCAGCAGTGATAGGGCTCGGATCGCCTCTGGAAACACCATATATTTT. The genes are TRBV6-8 and TRBJ1-3; the D is unclear. Germline CDR1 reads MNHGY; CDR2 reads SAAAGT. Trimming cost V 5 bases and J 0 bases, with 17 bases left between them. CDR3 length equals 17 residues.

This chain joins TRBV28 and TRBJ2-2, with TRBD1 as a possible D gene (5 bases). The V and J ends lost 4 bases and 2 bases respectively, with 14 bases between them. The CDR3 length is 16 residues. Germline CDR1 MDHEN, CDR2 SYDVKM. In DNA, the CDR3 is TGTGCCAGCAGTTCCTATCGACAGACTAACACCGGGGAGCTGTTTTTT. It is translated as CASSSYRQTNTGELFF. The full variable domain, in which reference TRBV28 and TRBJ2-2 provide the parts outside the CDR3, is DVKVTQSSRYLVKRTGEKVFLECVQDMDHENMFWYRQDPGLGLRLIYFSYDVKMKEKGDIPEGYSVSREKKERFSLILESASTNQTSMYLCASSSYRQTNTGELFFGEGSRLTVL.

Written as DNA, the CDR3 is TGTGCCAGCAGTGAAACAGGCCGCTATGGCTACACCTTC. It codes for CASSETGRYGYTF. The genes are TRBV28 and TRBJ1-2; D might be TRBD1 (5 bases). Germline V lookup: CDR1 MDHEN, CDR2 SYDVKM. Trimming pared 5 bases from V and 4 bases from J, leaving 11 bases between. The CDR3 has 13 amino acids.